Described below is a single T cell receptor (beta chain) sequence and its context. Its antigen is not known. The CDR3 contains 15 residues. Trimming took off 6 bases at V and 0 bases at J, with 15 bases between the two ends. Per the germline V gene, CDR1 is SEHNR and CDR2 is FQNEAQ (reference sequence). Clones were sequenced by immunoSEQ multiplex PCR, and TCRdb holds only the in-frame ones, with some missing. The sample contains 2 million to 3 million clones, roughly 93% of which appear only once. The source of the sample is a study of shared clonotypes between healthy human individuals. Study-wide findings and caveats: Memory subsets generally showed smaller estimated richness than naive subsets did. Depth was large, yet rarefaction showed that sorted-subset sequencing was incomplete.

The sample comprised naive CD4+ T cells from PBMCs. The subset here: CD45RA+ positively selected. The J gene is TRBJ2-7, the V gene TRBV7-9; the D gene is possibly TRBD1 (6 bases). This TCR derives from a man aged 18 to 29 in good health. Some clones in this sample may be carry-over from other donors' samples. The CDR3 here is CASSVTGTPSYEQYF. DNA of the CDR3: TGTGCCAGCAGTGTAACCGGGACACCCTCCTACGAGCAGTACTTC. Filled out from reference TRBV7-9 and TRBJ2-7, the complete variable domain reads DTGVSQNPRHKITKRGQNVTFRCDPISEHNRLYWYRQTLGQGPEFLTYFQNEAQLEKSRLLSDRFSAERPKGSFSTLEIQRTEQGDSAMYLCASSVTGTPSYEQYFGPGTRLTVT.